What follows are 16 T cell receptor beta chains derived from one specimen sequenced in a study of blood T cells in healthy people across ages. With a J-beta primer mix and a sample-barcoded 5' primer, a second PCR ran roughly 6 to 11 cycles. TCRdb reprocessed the 5' RACE reads with MiXCR, giving one entry per CDR3 protein. The sample shows about 840,000 distinct CDR3 sequences, around 29% of them seen only once. These data are also associated with another study on T cells of mothers and their children.

What was sequenced was blood. Every receptor here comes from a woman in her thirties or forties in good health.

This clonotype came up a few times. The chain joins TRBV4-3 to TRBJ1-2, with TRBD1 matching over 12 bases. The V and J ends lost 4 bases and 5 bases, in that order; junction bases with no gene match: 11. Germline-derived CDR1 and CDR2 are LGHNA and YSLEER. This CDR3 is built from 17 residues. CDR3 region: CASSLPPPGQGAYGYTF. In DNA form, the CDR3 reads TGCGCCAGCAGCCTACCACCTCCGGGACAGGGGGCGTATGGCTACACCTTC.

This clonotype was observed many times. The J gene is TRBJ2-7, the V gene TRBV9; D remains ambiguous. Germline CDR1 SGDLS, CDR2 YYNGEE. The CDR3 runs 16 residues. The V and J ends lost 0 bases and 2 bases respectively, with 15 bases between them. The CDR3 coding sequence is TGTGCCAGCAGCGTAGCTGGTTACGACGGAACCTACGAGCAGTACTTC. It translates to CASSVAGYDGTYEQYF.

In DNA form, the CDR3 reads TGTGCCAGCCGGCCGGGTCCAACTAATGAAAAACTGTTTTTT. Encoded protein: CASRPGPTNEKLFF. This sequence joins TRBV6-1 and TRBJ1-4; D not certain. V lost 8 bases to trimming and J lost 0 bases, with 10 bases between them. The CDR3 spans 14 residues. CDR1 is MNHNS, CDR2 SASEGT, per germline.

This clonotype was detected many times. This clone may be a read error of a much larger clone one base away. The chain carries TRBV20-1 and TRBJ2-7; the match to TRBD2 covers 8 bases. The V and J ends lost 3 bases and 2 bases, in that order; junction bases with no gene match: 0. This CDR3 comprises 12 residues. CDR1 DFQATT and CDR2 SNEGSKA come from the germline V gene (reference sequence). The CDR3 bases are TGCAGTGCTAGCGGGGGGGCCTACGAGCAGTACTTC. Its translation: CSASGGAYEQYF.

This clonotype occurred once. V usage is TRBV9 and J usage is TRBJ1-2; unclear D gene. V lost 1 base to trimming and J lost 3 bases, with 7 bases between them. This CDR3 has 13 residues. Germline CDR1 reads SGDLS; CDR2 reads YYNGEE. Here the CDR3 DNA reads TGTGCCAGCAGCGTACCTCCGTACTATGGCTACACCTTC. Translating gives CASSVPPYYGYTF.

This clonotype was detected many times. V gene TRBV5-1 combines with J gene TRBJ2-3; TRBD2 matches at 8 bases. The CDR3 sequence is 14 residues long. Unmatched junction bases numbered 6, after V lost 2 bases and J lost 7 bases. Per germline, CDR1 SGHRS and CDR2 YFSETQ. CDR3 nucleotides: TGCGCCAGCAGCTTCGGCGGGGGGCTGAATACGCAGTATTTT. Residues: CASSFGGGLNTQYF.

This clonotype appeared many times. This chain's CDR3 is CASITRHNTEAFF. In DNA, the CDR3 is TGTGCCAGCATCACTAGACATAACACTGAAGCTTTCTTT. V is TRBV28 and J is TRBJ1-1; D is uncertain. The germline CDR1 and CDR2 sequences are MDHEN and SYDVKM. Trimming removed 7 bases at V and 2 bases at J, with 11 bases between. The length of the CDR3 is 13 residues.

This clonotype was detected a few times. A much larger clone is a single base away; this may be a read error. The V call is TRBV7-2, the J call TRBJ2-5, with D perhaps TRBD2 (6 bases). This CDR3 spans 15 amino acids. Germline lookup yields CDR1 SGHTA and CDR2 FQGNSA. V was trimmed by 1 base and J by 9 bases, leaving 18 bases between them. The CDR3 loop is CASSLVQGGGEAQYF. The DNA for the CDR3 is TGTGCCAGCAGCTTAGTGCAGGGAGGAGGTGAGGCCCAGTACTTC.

The chain uses TRBV20-1 and TRBJ2-1; 10 bases agree with TRBD2. The CDR3 has 15 residues. Germline V CDR1 and CDR2: DFQATT, SNEGSKA (reference sequence). V shed 1 base and J 9 bases; nucleotides not matched to a gene: 9. CDR3 protein: CSARAIAGGSTEQFF. The CDR3 DNA sequence: TGCAGTGCTAGAGCGATAGCGGGGGGATCTACTGAGCAGTTCTTC.

This clonotype has at least ten counts. The chain has TRBV13 and TRBJ2-7; perhaps D is TRBD1 or TRBD2 (6 bases each). CDR1 PRHDT and CDR2 FYEKMQ come from the germline V gene (reference sequence). With 5 bases removed from V and 0 bases from J, the gap between germline ends came to 11 bases. The CDR3 totals 14 residues. CDR3 loop: CASSPGADSYEQYF. CDR3 bases: TGTGCCAGCAGCCCGGGGGCGGACTCCTACGAGCAGTACTTC.

The chain employs TRBV20-1 and TRBJ2-3, with 9 bases fitting TRBD1. CDR3 length: 14 amino acids. Germline-derived CDR1 and CDR2 are DFQATT and SNEGSKA (reference sequence). V shed 5 bases, J shed 3 bases, and the junction held 6 bases outside the gene matches. CDR3 DNA: TGCAGTGCTCCGCACGACAGGGGGACAGATACGCAGTATTTT. Its translation: CSAPHDRGTDTQYF.

About this clonotype: This may come from a read error, since a much larger clone is one base off. This sequence joins TRBV20-1 and TRBJ2-3; TRBD2 matches 12 bases. CDR1 is DFQATT, CDR2 SNEGSKA, per germline (reference sequence). The CDR3 is 16 residues long. V lost 6 bases to trimming and J lost 0 bases; unmatched junction nucleotides: 7. CDR3 sequence reads: CSAYRTSGDSTDTQYF. The CDR3 DNA reads TGCAGTGCCTACCGGACTAGCGGGGATAGCACAGATACGCAGTATTTT.

Comment on this clonotype: Being one base from a much bigger clone, this may be a read error. The chain couples TRBV9 to TRBJ2-7; D might be TRBD1 (5 bases). In germline, CDR1 is SGDLS, CDR2 YYNGEE. The CDR3 length is 14 residues. The CDR3 loop reads CTSSVDSFSYEQYF. CDR3 DNA sequence: TGTACCAGCAGCGTAGACAGCTTCTCCTACGAGCAGTACTTC.

This clonotype showed up just a few times. At one end, the junction sequence differs from germline, possibly due to a read error. The V call is TRBV29-1, the J call TRBJ2-7; 7 nucleotides agree with TRBD1. The CDR3 extends over 13 amino acids. CDR1 is SQVTM, CDR2 ANQGSEA, per germline. CDR3 region: CSAQGDSSYGQYF. The CDR3 DNA is TGCAGCGCCCAAGGGGACAGCTCCTACGGGCAGTACTTC.

The table lists this clonotype with a few counts. V gene TRBV7-3 combines with J gene TRBJ2-3, with 7 bases identical to TRBD2. CDR3 length: 15 residues. Germline V gene data show CDR1 as SGHTA and CDR2 as FQGTGA. Trimming removed 1 base from V and 3 bases from J; junction bases left unmatched: 4. In DNA, the CDR3 is TGTGCCAGCAGCTTAAGTGGACTAGAAACAGATACGCAGTATTTT. Protein product: CASSLSGLETDTQYF.

This clonotype has at least ten counts. The gene calls are TRBV12-5 and TRBJ2-5; either TRBD1 or TRBD2 may supply D (5 bases each). The CDR3 extends over 14 amino acids. Trimming stripped 6 bases from V and 1 base from J, with 12 bases between. Per the germline V gene, CDR1 is LGHNT and CDR2 is FRNRAP. The CDR3 region is CASGAKGPQETQYF. CDR3 bases: TGTGCTAGTGGGGCGAAGGGACCCCAAGAGACCCAGTACTTC.